These T cell receptor beta chains were read from a single sample in a study of CD8+ T cells in alopecia areata. Measured with immunoSEQ multiplex PCR; TCRdb has only the in-frame clones, and not every one. Of 150,000 or so clones listed, over 80% are singletons. The sequencing here drew on CD8+ T cells sorted from blood, taken at week 0. These receptors were obtained from a human donor with alopecia areata. Each CDR3 is given with its conserved first and last residue. The D gene is left open where the match is weak. Where a row states a size, it is once, few, many or the class of an expanded clone; other rows omit it.

D: TRBD2; V: TRBV7-3; size: once; J: TRBJ2-1; DNA: TGTGCCAGCAGCGTAACCGGGACTAGCGGCGTTAATGAGCAGTTCTTC; CDR3: CASSVTGTSGVNEQFF
D: .; V: TRBV7-9; size: .; J: TRBJ1-6; DNA: TGTGCCAGCAGCTTAACGGACACTCAATATTCACCCCTCCACTTT; CDR3: CASSLTDTQYSPLHF
D: .; V: TRBV27; size: .; J: TRBJ2-4; DNA: TGTGCCAGCAGTCCAGTAGACGCAGCCAAAAACATTCAGTACTTC; CDR3: CASSPVDAAKNIQYF
D: TRBD2; V: TRBV29-1; size: .; J: TRBJ2-7; DNA: TGCAGCGTTGGCCACCAAAAAATCGCGACTAGCGCCTTCTACGAGCAGTACTTC; CDR3: CSVGHQKIATSAFYEQYF
D: .; V: TRBV10-2; size: .; J: TRBJ2-2; DNA: TGCGCCAGCAGTGAGTTTTCAGGGGAATTCGGGGAGCTGTTTTTT; CDR3: CASSEFSGEFGELFF
D: .; V: TRBV27; size: .; J: TRBJ1-2; DNA: TGTGCCAGCAGTTTATCTGGCAGGGAGGTTTTTGGCTACACCTTC; CDR3: CASSLSGREVFGYTF
D: TRBD2; V: TRBV7-2; size: .; J: TRBJ2-1; DNA: TGTGCCAGCAGCCTCCCTAGCGGGGAACATATACACAATGAGCAGTTCTTC; CDR3: CASSLPSGEHIHNEQFF
D: .; V: TRBV23-1; size: few; J: TRBJ2-7; DNA: TGCGCCAGCAGTCAAGAGAGAGTTAGATACGAGCAGTACTTC; CDR3: CASSQERVRYEQYF
D: .; V: TRBV30; size: few; J: TRBJ2-1; DNA: TGTGCCTGGAGCACTTGGGTGCGGGGACCCAACCCCAATGAGCAGTTCTTC; CDR3: CAWSTWVRGPNPNEQFF
D: .; V: TRBV4-1; size: once; J: TRBJ1-5; DNA: TGCGCCAGCAGCCAAGTGATGGGGGGAAGTCAGCCCCAGCATTTT; CDR3: CASSQVMGGSQPQHF
D: .; V: TRBV7-9; size: .; J: TRBJ1-1; DNA: TGTGCCAGCCGGATAGGGGAGAACACTGAAGCTTTCTTT; CDR3: CASRIGENTEAFF
D: .; V: TRBV6-5; size: .; J: TRBJ2-2; DNA: TGTGCCAGCAGTTACTCGATTATGAACACCGGGGAGCTGTTTTTT; CDR3: CASSYSIMNTGELFF
D: .; V: TRBV9; size: .; J: TRBJ2-3; DNA: TGTGCCAGCAGCGTAGATCCAGATACGCAGTATTTT; CDR3: CASSVDPDTQYF
D: .; V: TRBV13; size: .; J: TRBJ1-6; DNA: TGTGCCAGCAGCCCAGAAGGTGCCAGCTCCTCCAATTCACCCCTCCACTTT; CDR3: CASSPEGASSSNSPLHF
D: .; V: TRBV29-1; size: few; J: TRBJ2-7; DNA: TGCAGCGTTGAAGCCCGAGCCGAGCAGTACTTC; CDR3: CSVEARAEQYF
D: TRBD2; V: TRBV5-6; size: .; J: TRBJ2-1; DNA: TGTGCCAGCAGTCTCAGCGGGAGCTCCTACAATGAGCAGTTCTTC; CDR3: CASSLSGSSYNEQFF
D: .; V: TRBV5-6; size: .; J: TRBJ2-3; DNA: TGTGCCAGCAGCTGGGCCGGTGTGGGAGAAACAGATACGCAGTATTTT; CDR3: CASSWAGVGETDTQYF
D: .; V: TRBV15; size: .; J: TRBJ2-1; DNA: TGTGCCACCAGCAGAGTACGGGGGGCGGGATATGAGCAGTTCTTC; CDR3: CATSRVRGAGYEQFF
D: .; V: TRBV4-1; size: .; J: TRBJ2-7; DNA: TGCGCCAGCAGCCAAGATTACCAGGGCACGGGCGAGCAGTACTTC; CDR3: CASSQDYQGTGEQYF
D: .; V: TRBV6-6; size: .; J: TRBJ2-7; DNA: TGTGCCAGCAGTGAGTACAGCGGACACTCCTACGAGCAGTACTTC; CDR3: CASSEYSGHSYEQYF
D: .; V: TRBV6-6; size: .; J: TRBJ2-4; DNA: TGTGCCAGCAGTTACATAGGGGGGGACATTCAGTACTTC; CDR3: CASSYIGGDIQYF
D: .; V: TRBV7-2; size: .; J: TRBJ2-2; DNA: TGTGCCAGCAGCCAAAACAGGGTCACCGGGGAGCTGTTTTTT; CDR3: CASSQNRVTGELFF
D: TRBD2; V: TRBV6-1; size: .; J: TRBJ2-1; DNA: TGTGCCAGCAGTGAACTAGCGGGAGGGTACAATGAGCAGTTCTTC; CDR3: CASSELAGGYNEQFF
D: .; V: TRBV7-6; size: .; J: TRBJ1-6; DNA: TGTGCCAGCAGCTTAGGCCCGGGAGGGGATTCACCCCTCCACTTT; CDR3: CASSLGPGGDSPLHF
D: .; V: TRBV9; size: .; J: TRBJ2-6; DNA: TGTGCCAGCAGCGGCCGGGCCAACGTCCTGACTTTC; CDR3: CASSGRANVLTF
D: TRBD2; V: TRBV19; size: .; J: TRBJ2-1; DNA: TGTGCCAGTAGTATGGCGGAGGGAGGGCCGAATGAGCAGTTCTTC; CDR3: CASSMAEGGPNEQFF
D: TRBD2; V: TRBV7-7; size: once; J: TRBJ2-1; DNA: TGTGCTAGCAGCTTAGAAGGGACTAGCGTCTACAATGAGCAGTTCTTC; CDR3: CASSLEGTSVYNEQFF